These 6 T cell receptor beta chains were sequenced from one sample in a study of blood T cell repertoires in COVID-19. Assay used: immunoSEQ multiplex PCR; TCRdb lists only in-frame clones, some missing. The data contain hundreds of thousands of clones, 88% of them singletons. Material for sequencing was PBMCs or T cells enriched from blood (not recorded which). These TCRs come from a woman between 50 and 59 years old who had recovered from COVID-19.

The chain's CDR3 is CASSLVNRGNSPLHF. CDR3 nucleotide sequence: TGTGCCAGCAGCTTAGTTAACAGGGGAAATTCACCCCTCCACTTT. This chain links TRBV7-9 with TRBJ1-6, with TRBD1 matching over 7 bases. This CDR3 is 15 amino acids long. CDR1 and CDR2 from the germline V gene are SEHNR and FQNEAQ (reference sequence). V lost 1 base, J lost 7 bases, and 4 bases stayed unmatched. Full variable domain (rest looked up from reference TRBV7-9 and TRBJ1-6): DTGVSQNPRHKITKRGQNVTFRCDPISEHNRLYWYRQTLGQGPEFLTYFQNEAQLEKSRLLSDRFSAERPKGSFSTLEIQRTEQGDSAMYLCASSLVNRGNSPLHFGNGTRLTVT.

The J gene is TRBJ2-1, the V gene TRBV3-1 (or the pseudogene TRBV3-2); D remains ambiguous. Trimming pared 4 bases from V and 8 bases from J, leaving 6 bases between. The germline gives CDR1 LGHDT, CDR2 YNNKEL (reference sequence). The CDR3 has 11 residues. CDR3 bases: TGTGCCAGCAGCCGGCTCGATGAGCAGTTCTTC. It encodes CASSRLDEQFF.

The chain links TRBV27 to TRBJ1-2, with no clear D. Per germline, CDR1 MNHEY and CDR2 SMNVEV (reference sequence). CDR3 length equals 11 residues. Trimming took 5 bases from V and 8 from J, leaving 9 bases between them. The CDR3 protein is CASSHSGGYTF. CDR3 coding DNA: TGTGCCAGCAGTCATTCGGGGGGCTACACCTTC.

J is TRBJ2-1 and V is TRBV4-1; 7 positions agree with TRBD2. The CDR3 contains 18 residues. Trimming took 3 bases from V and 3 from J; bases not matched to a gene: 14. CDR1 MGHRA and CDR2 YSYEKL come from the germline V gene. CDR3 sequence reads: CASSQGNSASGYYNEQFF. In nucleotides, the CDR3 is TGCGCCAGCAGCCAGGGTAATTCGGCTAGCGGTTACTACAATGAGCAGTTCTTC.

This chain joins TRBV6-5 and TRBJ2-7; 8 bases map to TRBD1. V gave up 6 bases and J gave up 3 bases; unmatched junction bases: 10. The CDR3 covers 15 residues. Germline loops: CDR1 MNHEY, CDR2 SVGAGI. Here the CDR3 DNA reads TGTGCCAGCAGACCCGGACAGGGACAACGCTACGAGCAGTACTTC. This gives the protein CASRPGQGQRYEQYF.

The chain joins TRBV30 to TRBJ1-1; TRBD1 might be the D (6 bases). CDR1 GTSNPN and CDR2 SVGIG come from the germline V gene (reference sequence). CDR3 size: 13 residues. V lost 6 bases, J lost 4 bases, and 15 bases lay in between. In DNA, the CDR3 is TGTGCCTGTAACCGCAGGGGTGGCACTGAAGCTTTCTTT. Translation: CACNRRGGTEAFF.